The 3 T cell receptor beta chains given below trace back to one sample, sequenced in a study of OX40 agonist ivuxolimab in advanced cancers. Libraries came from the immunoSEQ multiplex PCR assay. The immuneACCESS repertoire file appears here via TCRdb, limited to in-frame rearrangements. These files lack a portion of the clones; in checked studies, under half of the deficit traces to unresolved V genes, and the cause of the others is not known. This sample has approximately 100,000 clones in its table, and 75% to 95% of those were observed once. In total, the top ten clones hold around 0.33% of the sample. Sequenced here: CD4+ or CD8+ T cells sorted from blood, sampled in a trial of the OX40 agonist ivuxolimab. The receptors stem from an adult with an advanced solid tumor such as melanoma, head and neck, liver or kidney cancer.

The rearrangement uses TRBV27 and TRBJ1-2; 10 bases line up with TRBD1. This CDR3 is built from 14 residues. Trimming at V came to 7 bases and at J to 7 bases, leaving 9 bases not matched to a gene. In germline, CDR1 is MNHEY, CDR2 SMNVEV (reference sequence). CDR3 in DNA: TGTGCCAGCACGGACCGGGACAGGGGAGGTGGCTACACCTTC. Amino acid sequence: CASTDRDRGGGYTF.

The chain joins TRBV9 to TRBJ2-5; weak D call: TRBD1 (5 bases). Germline V gene sequence: CDR1 SGDLS, CDR2 YYNGEE. Trimming stripped 0 bases from V and 1 base from J, with 10 bases between. CDR3 length equals 15 residues. CDR3 region: CASSVAPTVQETQYF. The CDR3 DNA is TGTGCCAGCAGCGTAGCTCCGACAGTCCAAGAGACCCAGTACTTC.

J is TRBJ2-1 and V is TRBV6-6; D remains unclear. The CDR3 is 13 residues long. The germline V and J ends were trimmed by 10 bases and 7 bases, with 17 bases remaining between them. Germline V gene sequence: CDR1 MNHNY, CDR2 SVGAGI (reference sequence). CDR3 bases: TGTGCCATCGAGCACCAAAGTGGTAATGAGCAGTTCTTC. Protein product: CAIEHQSGNEQFF.